A single sample gave rise to the 8 T cell receptor beta chains below, sequenced in a study of cytomegalovirus exposure and HLA in healthy donors (dated by TCRdb to 2015 to 2018). The library relied on the immunoSEQ multiplex PCR assay. The multiplex PCR relied on a mix of 60 forward primers for TCR Vbeta segments and 13 reverse primers for TCR Jbeta segments. Not all clones reach the TCRdb copy of this immuneACCESS table, which keeps in-frame sequences only. Checked studies attribute under half of the gap to unresolved V genes and leave the rest unexplained. This sample is represented by some 150,000 clones; 70% to 80% of them were singletons. 4.3% of the sample rests with the top ten. The sample consisted of PBMCs. These receptors were obtained from a man in his forties or fifties in good health and CMV-seronegative.

The chain employs TRBV7-2 and TRBJ2-1; D is unresolved. The CDR3 loop spans 15 amino acids. The V gene's germline CDR1 is SGHTA and CDR2 FQGNSA. Trimming left V 5 bases short and J 0 bases short, with 11 bases between. CDR3 loop: CASSPPGSSYNEQFF. The CDR3 coding sequence is TGTGCCAGCAGCCCACCGGGTAGCTCCTACAATGAGCAGTTCTTC.

The CDR3: CASSNKNTGELFF. The CDR3 nucleotides read TGCGCCAGCAGCAACAAGAACACCGGGGAGCTGTTTTTT. The chain links TRBV4-3 to TRBJ2-2; D remains unclear. V lost 5 bases and J 1 base, leaving 5 bases between the germline ends. Germline-derived CDR1 and CDR2 are LGHNA and YSLEER. The CDR3 runs to 13 residues.

This chain joins TRBV6-1 and TRBJ2-1; D perhaps matches TRBD2 (5 bases). Germline V gene lookup returns CDR1 MNHNS and CDR2 SASEGT. The CDR3 is 13 amino acids. The ends were cut back, 8 bases at V and 2 bases at J, with 10 bases in the middle. CDR3 sequence (DNA): TGTGCCAGCGGACTGGGGACCTACAATGAGCAGTTCTTC. This encodes CASGLGTYNEQFF.

This chain connects TRBV5-1 to TRBJ1-4; 11 bases agree with TRBD1. The CDR3 spans 16 residues. Trimming removed 7 bases from V and 8 bases from J; junction bases left unmatched: 13. Germline-derived CDR1 and CDR2 are SGHRS and YFSETQ. The CDR3 here is CASSDVRGQGDEKLFF. CDR3 sequence (DNA): TGCGCCAGCTCTGATGTAAGGGGACAGGGGGACGAAAAACTGTTTTTT.

For this clone: Other DNA sequences in the sample encode the same CDR3. This sequence joins TRBV27 and TRBJ2-7; 10 bases match TRBD1. Trimming at V came to 6 bases and at J to 4 bases, leaving 6 bases not matched to a gene. CDR1 and CDR2 from the germline V gene are MNHEY and SMNVEV (reference sequence). The CDR3 totals 14 residues. The CDR3 bases are TGTGCCAGCAGCCTCCGGGACAGGGGTTACGAGCAGTACTTC. It yields the protein CASSLRDRGYEQYF.

V and J are TRBV27 and TRBJ1-4; 7 nucleotides agree with TRBD1. Germline CDR1 is MNHEY and CDR2 is SMNVEV (reference sequence). With 4 bases clipped from V and 4 bases from J, the junction kept 3 bases outside the gene matches. CDR3 length: 14 amino acids. CDR3 in amino acids: CASSSDRSNEKLFF. As DNA, the CDR3 is TGTGCCAGCAGTTCGGACAGGAGTAATGAAAAACTGTTTTTT.

V is TRBV19 and J is TRBJ1-1; TRBD1 matches 9 bases. After removal of 5 bases from V and 0 bases from J, the junction contained 4 bases not matched to a gene. There are 15 residues in the CDR3. Germline V gene sequence: CDR1 LNHDA, CDR2 SQIVND (reference sequence). In nucleotides, the CDR3 is TGTGCCAGTAGTCCTTGGGACAGGGTGAACACTGAAGCTTTCTTT. The encoded protein is CASSPWDRVNTEAFF.

This chain links TRBV18 with TRBJ1-1, with 10 nucleotides matching TRBD1. The V gene's germline CDR1 is KGHSH and CDR2 LQKENI. This CDR3 has 16 residues. The V and J ends lost 7 bases and 2 bases, in that order; junction bases with no gene match: 10. The CDR3 DNA sequence: TGTGCCAGCTTCACCTGGGACAGGGGAGCAAACACTGAAGCTTTCTTT. Translating gives CASFTWDRGANTEAFF.